This entry lists 4 T cell receptor beta chains sequenced from one sample in a study of prognosis after radiotherapy for stage I lung cancer. Researchers used two-round multiplex PCR to amplify TCR beta CDR3 starting from genomic DNA. Each TRBV and TRBJ gene had its own primer in the first PCR round. TCRdb re-analysed the multiplex PCR reads in MiXCR, keeping a single row per CDR3 protein. The table includes more than 30,000 distinct CDR3 sequences, approximately 39% detected once. The sample here was PBMCs, taken before or after stereotactic body radiation therapy (not recorded which). Receptors were obtained from a donor older than 45 with non-small cell lung cancer.

This clonotype was counted at least ten times. The rearrangement uses TRBV10-3 and TRBJ2-3, with 11 bases that match TRBD2. CDR1 is ENHRY and CDR2 is SYGVKD in the germline V gene. The V gene end was trimmed by 3 bases and the J gene end by 2 bases; junction bases not matched to a gene: 10. The CDR3 has 18 residues. The CDR3 protein is CAISDTIGTSGTTDTQYF. The CDR3 DNA sequence: TGTGCCATCAGTGATACGATTGGGACTAGCGGAACCACAGATACGCAGTATTTT.

The chain carries TRBV5-1 and TRBJ1-2; D not certain. The CDR3 is 14 residues long. The germline V gene has CDR1 SGHRS and CDR2 YFSETQ. Trimming left V 0 bases short and J 2 bases short, with 8 bases between. The CDR3 DNA is TGCGCCAGCAGCTTGGTGCAGGCCAACTATGGCTACACCTTC. It translates to CASSLVQANYGYTF.

This clonotype is medium-sized within its sample. V is TRBV28 and J is TRBJ1-3; D possibly corresponds to TRBD1 (6 bases). CDR1 MDHEN and CDR2 SYDVKM come from the germline V gene. The length of the CDR3 is 13 residues. Trimming stripped 9 bases from V and 2 bases from J, with 11 bases between. CDR3 in amino acids: CASISGAGNTIYF. The DNA of the CDR3 is TGTGCCAGTATTTCAGGGGCTGGAAACACCATATATTTT.

This clonotype was picked up many times. The CDR3 DNA sequence: TGCGCCAGCAGCTCCGAGACAGGGTACAATGAGCAGTTCTTC. This codes for CASSSETGYNEQFF. The chain couples TRBV5-1 to TRBJ2-1; 7 positions match TRBD1. Losses at the gene ends were 3 bases for V and 4 bases for J; bases not matched to a gene: 4. Germline assignment: CDR1 SGHRS and CDR2 YFSETQ. The CDR3 covers 14 residues. The full variable domain, its missing parts supplied by reference TRBV5-1 and TRBJ2-1, is KAGVTQTPRYLIKTRGQQVTLSCSPISGHRSVSWYQQTPGQGLQFLFEYFSETQRNKGNFPGRFSGRQFSNSRSEMNVSTLELGDSALYLCASSSETGYNEQFFGPGTRLTVL.